This T cell receptor (beta chain) appears in the sequencing data of a study of identical twins. Study findings and constraints: Whereas memory repertoires showed no such difference, abundant cord blood beta clonotypes carried fewer insertions. Out-of-frame TCR alpha sharing in monozygotic twins exceeded recombination model predictions.

V was pared by 0 bases and J by 1 base, with 18 bases between. CDR3 length: 18 residues. Germline assignment: CDR1 SGHDN and CDR2 FVKESK. Carrying unique molecular identifiers, the cDNA also gained a universal primer site through template switching. Using its own MiXCR run on the 5' RACE reads, TCRdb lists one record per CDR3 protein. The repertoire includes approximately 890,000 distinct CDR3 sequences, more than 9% of them detected once, and roughly 1.5% sits in the top ten. This clonotype has only a few counts. Its antigen is currently unknown. The same data also went into a second study, on yellow fever vaccine responses in identical twins.

The sequencing input was PBMCs. V usage is TRBV14 and J usage is TRBJ1-1; unclear D gene. This TCR came from a woman between 18 and 29 years old in good health. CDR3 in DNA: TGTGCCAGCAGCCAAGATCTTTTCCCCCGGAACTGGAACACTGAAGCTTTCTTT. Its translation is CASSQDLFPRNWNTEAFF.